One sample yielded the 15 T cell receptor beta chains listed below, sequenced in a study of blood T cell repertoires in COVID-19. Measured with immunoSEQ multiplex PCR; TCRdb has only the in-frame clones, and not every one. The profile shows about 84,000 clones, about 80% of them singletons. The sample taken for sequencing was peripheral blood. The receptor set was obtained from a man aged 45-60 years with active or convalescent COVID-19.

The V and J genes are TRBV7-3 and TRBJ2-3; TRBD2 matches at 12 bases. Germline loops: CDR1 SGHTA, CDR2 FQGTGA. The CDR3 extends over 14 amino acids. The J segment lost 1 base and the V segment lost 10 bases, leaving 3 bases of the junction unmatched. The CDR3 spells CATSGGAGTDTQYF. The CDR3 bases are TGTGCCACTAGCGGGGGGGCCGGCACAGATACGCAGTATTTT.

The chain employs TRBV9 and TRBJ1-1, with TRBD1 matching 7 bases. The J segment lost 1 base and the V segment lost 4 bases, leaving 7 bases of the junction unmatched. Germline V gene sequence: CDR1 SGDLS, CDR2 YYNGEE. The CDR3 sequence is 15 residues long. In nucleotides, the CDR3 is TGTGCCAGCAGCCCCCGACAGGGCGGGAACACTGAAGCTTTCTTT. This codes for CASSPRQGGNTEAFF.

V usage is TRBV7-8 and J usage is TRBJ2-1; tentatively, D is TRBD2 (6 bases). Germline loops: CDR1 SGHVS, CDR2 FQNEAQ. The CDR3 has 15 amino acids. Trimming left V 1 base short and J 3 bases short, with 10 bases between. CDR3 residues: CASSLDGGNYNEQFF. CDR3 nucleotides: TGTGCCAGCAGCTTAGACGGGGGAAACTACAATGAGCAGTTCTTC.

V usage is TRBV2 and J usage is TRBJ2-3; 9 bases agree with TRBD2. Germline V lookup: CDR1 SNHLY, CDR2 FYNNEI. V was pared by 6 bases and J by 0 bases, with 7 bases of the junction left unmatched. CDR3 length: 16 residues. This CDR3 reads CASRRVAGVSTDTQYF. For the CDR3, the DNA is TGTGCCAGCAGACGGGTAGCGGGGGTTAGCACAGATACGCAGTATTTT.

This clone was picked up many times. The genes are TRBV5-1 and TRBJ2-7, with 8 nucleotides matching TRBD2. CDR3 size: 14 residues. Germline loops: CDR1 SGHRS, CDR2 YFSETQ. V lost 2 bases and J lost 5; bases outside the gene matches: 6. For the CDR3, the DNA is TGCGCCAGCAGCTTCGGCGGGGGGTTCGACGAGCAGTACTTC. It specifies CASSFGGGFDEQYF. The variable domain in full, completed from reference TRBV5-1 and TRBJ2-7, reads KAGVTQTPRYLIKTRGQQVTLSCSPISGHRSVSWYQQTPGQGLQFLFEYFSETQRNKGNFPGRFSGRQFSNSRSEMNVSTLELGDSALYLCASSFGGGFDEQYFGPGTRLTVT.

There are a few counts of this clone. The chain links TRBV5-4 to TRBJ1-1; possibly TRBD1 for D (5 bases). Germline CDR1 reads SGHNT; CDR2 reads YYREEE (reference sequence). This CDR3 has 12 amino acids. Trimming took 5 bases from V and 6 from J, leaving 11 bases between them. This CDR3 is CASRGPGAEAFF. The CDR3 DNA sequence: TGTGCCAGCAGGGGCCCGGGGGCTGAAGCTTTCTTT.

Details on this clone: The CDR3 does not close with the conserved phenylalanine or tryptophan, likely indicating a read error. The V call is TRBV4-1, the J call TRBJ1-1; no clear D gene. The CDR3 sequence is 14 residues long. In germline, CDR1 is MGHRA, CDR2 YSYEKL. Between the trimmed V and J ends, which lost 3 bases and 3 bases, there was a span of 11 bases. CDR3 coding DNA: TGCGCCAGCAGCCACTTGATGAGGGACACTGAAGCTTTCCTT. It encodes CASSHLMRDTEAFL.

The genes are TRBV7-2 and TRBJ1-2; D is unresolved. Trimming removed 0 bases from V and 8 bases from J, with 13 bases in between. The CDR3 spans 14 residues. CDR1 is SGHTA, CDR2 FQGNSA, per germline. The CDR3 loop reads CASSLAVRSGGYTF. Here the CDR3 DNA reads TGTGCCAGCAGCTTAGCCGTACGTTCGGGGGGCTACACCTTC. The full variable domain, rest sourced from reference TRBV7-2 and TRBJ1-2, is GAGVSQSPSNKVTEKGKDVELRCDPISGHTALYWYRQSLGQGLEFLIYFQGNSAPDKSGLPSDRFSAERTGGSVSTLTIQRTQQEDSAVYLCASSLAVRSGGYTFGSGTRLTVV.

This clone was seen a handful of times. The chain is built from TRBV7-2 and TRBJ2-7, with D tentatively TRBD2 (6 bases). Trimming removed 1 base at V and 6 bases at J, with 16 bases between. This CDR3 contains 15 residues. Germline loops: CDR1 SGHTA, CDR2 FQGNSA. The CDR3 DNA is TGTGCCAGCAGCTTAGGAGGGGCCGGAGGGTTCGAGCAGTACTTC. Translating it yields CASSLGGAGGFEQYF.

The V gene is TRBV7-2, the J gene TRBJ2-7; TRBD1 matches at 8 bases. Per the germline V gene, CDR1 is SGHTA and CDR2 is FQGNSA. CDR3 length: 14 residues. The J segment lost 5 bases and the V segment lost 5 bases, leaving 8 bases of the junction unmatched. The CDR3 protein is CASSLRQGADEQYF. The DNA for the CDR3 is TGTGCCAGCAGCCTAAGGCAGGGGGCGGACGAGCAGTACTTC.

CDR3 sequence reads: CAISESKGNQPQHF. In nucleotides, the CDR3 is TGTGCCATCAGTGAGTCTAAGGGGAATCAGCCCCAGCATTTT. This sequence joins TRBV10-3 and TRBJ1-5; possible D gene TRBD1, 5 bases. The CDR3 runs 14 residues. Looked up from germline, CDR1 is ENHRY and CDR2 is SYGVKD. V was cut by 0 bases and J by 4 bases, with 7 bases left in between.

This clone was recorded only once. J is TRBJ2-5 and V is TRBV29-1; D gene unclear. There are 13 residues in the CDR3. In germline, CDR1 is SQVTM, CDR2 ANQGSEA. The V and J ends lost 5 bases and 2 bases respectively, with 12 bases between them. The CDR3 region is CSVLGPQQETQYF. Here the CDR3 DNA reads TGCAGCGTTCTTGGGCCGCAACAAGAGACCCAGTACTTC.

The chain joins TRBV24-1 to TRBJ2-1; 15 positions match TRBD2. Trimming removed 9 bases from V and 4 bases from J; junction bases left unmatched: 9. The CDR3 consists of 17 residues. Germline V CDR1 and CDR2: KGHDR, SFDVKD. The CDR3 DNA sequence: TGTGCCACCTCACCCGGGACTAGCGGGGGGCTTTACAATGAGCAGTTCTTC. This gives the protein CATSPGTSGGLYNEQFF.

CDR3 coding DNA: TGTGCCAGCAGCCAAGGGACAGCGAGCTCCTATAATTCACCCCTCCACTTT. Translated, it gives CASSQGTASSYNSPLHF. The genes are TRBV5-5 and TRBJ1-6; the match to TRBD1 covers 7 bases. CDR3 length: 17 amino acids. Germline loops: CDR1 SGHKS, CDR2 YYEKEE (reference sequence). The junction had 7 bases not matched to a gene; V was cut back by 4 bases and J by 0 bases.

J is TRBJ1-5 and V is TRBV19; D may be TRBD1 (5 bases). CDR1 and CDR2 (germline): LNHDA, SQIVND (reference sequence). The V gene lost 11 bases and the J gene lost 2 bases, with 16 bases spanning the gap. This CDR3 has 14 residues. CDR3 nucleotides: TGTGCCTCGGCGGGGGAGAGCGGCAATCAGCCCCAGCATTTT. It codes for CASAGESGNQPQHF.